Each of the 21 T cell receptor beta chains below was sequenced from the same sample in a study of breast tumors, draining lymph nodes, adjacent tissues. Via MiXCR, TCRdb re-called the multiplex PCR reads, giving one row per CDR3 protein. The sample consists of about 180,000 distinct CDR3 sequences, roughly 30% of them appearing once. Breast cancer patients provided tissue from their axillary draining lymph nodes. The sample taken for sequencing was axillary lymph node tissue. The source of these receptors is a female donor with breast cancer. Some clones in this sample may be carry-over from other donors' samples.

In its sample, this clonotype was seen many times. The chain links TRBV7-6 to TRBJ2-3, with 8 bases that match TRBD1. Looked up from germline, CDR1 is SGHVS and CDR2 is FNYEAQ. The V segment lost 8 bases and the J segment 2 bases; nucleotides outside the gene matches: 6. The CDR3 has 14 amino acids. This CDR3 reads CASVQDRVTDTQYF. CDR3 DNA: TGTGCCAGCGTCCAGGACAGGGTCACAGATACGCAGTATTTT.

The count of this clonotype is one. This may stem from a read error, because a much larger clone lies one nucleotide away. V usage is TRBV19 and J usage is TRBJ2-7; 7 bases map to TRBD2. Germline V gene data show CDR1 as LNHDA and CDR2 as SQIVND (reference sequence). This CDR3 spans 15 amino acids. The CDR3 region has the DNA TGTGCCAGTAGTATAGGTGGCGGGGGAGCCTACGAGCGGTACTTC. This gives the protein CASSIGGGGAYERYF.

The gene calls are TRBV12-3 or TRBV12-4 and TRBJ2-7, with D possibly TRBD2 on 5 matching bases. The CDR3 runs 20 residues. Deletions cut 3 bases from V and 3 bases from J, with 30 bases between. The CDR3 loop is CASSFAPISAGLKENYEQYF. The CDR3 region has the DNA TGTGCCAGCAGTTTTGCGCCCATCTCCGCGGGCCTTAAGGAGAACTACGAGCAGTACTTC.

As for this clonotype: Compared with germline, one end of the junction differs, possibly owing to a read error. The rearrangement joins TRBV4-3 to TRBJ1-6; 7 nucleotides align to TRBD1. The length of the CDR3 is 16 residues. CDR1 and CDR2 from the germline V gene are LGHNA and YSLEER. CDR3 region: CTSSQTRTGPRPPLHF. CDR3 nucleotides: TGCACCAGCAGCCAAACGCGGACAGGACCCCGGCCACCCCTCCACTTT.

This clonotype has at least ten counts. The chain recombines TRBV7-9 with TRBJ2-5, with 8 positions matching TRBD2. Trimming cost V 2 bases and J 5 bases; bases outside gene matches: 10. CDR1 SEHNR and CDR2 FQNEAQ come from the germline V gene (reference sequence). The CDR3 runs to 16 residues. The chain's CDR3 is CASSLKRAERGETQYF. In nucleotides, the CDR3 is TGTGCCAGCAGCTTAAAGCGTGCGGAGCGGGGGGAGACCCAGTACTTC.

This clonotype was seen many times. The V gene is TRBV7-9, the J gene TRBJ1-2; 9 nucleotides line up with TRBD1. Germline CDR1 is SEHNR and CDR2 is FQNEAQ (reference sequence). V dropped 5 bases and J dropped 10; count of bases not matched to a gene: 5. CDR3 length: 12 amino acids. The CDR3 DNA is TGTGCCAGCAGCCTGGACAGGGGACACTACACCTTC. This codes for CASSLDRGHYTF.

In regard to this clonotype: A much larger clone differs by one base, so this may be a read error. The rearrangement uses TRBV19 and TRBJ2-5, with TRBD2 matching 8 bases. Per germline, CDR1 LNHDA and CDR2 SQIVND (reference sequence). This CDR3 comprises 17 residues. The CDR3 here is CASSIGHPPGGQETQSF. CDR3 nucleotide sequence: TGTGCCAGTAGTATAGGACACCCCCCGGGAGGGCAAGAGACCCAGTCCTTC.

The J gene is TRBJ1-1, the V gene TRBV9; TRBD1 agrees at 7 bases. Germline V gene data show CDR1 as SGDLS and CDR2 as YYNGEE. The junction had 2 bases not matched to a gene; V was cut back by 0 bases and J by 0 bases. The length of the CDR3 is 15 residues. CDR3 in amino acids: CASSVADRVNTEAFF. CDR3 in DNA: TGTGCCAGCAGCGTAGCTGACAGGGTGAACACTGAAGCTTTCTTT.

This clonotype occurred many times. A read error may produce the germline difference seen at one junction end. This chain uses TRBV5-6 with TRBJ1-4; perhaps TRBD1 as D (6 bases). CDR1 SGHDT and CDR2 YYEEEE come from the germline V gene. CDR3 length equals 13 residues. CDR3 in DNA: TGTGCCAGCAGTCGGGGGCGGTCTGAAGAACTGTTTTTT. Its translation: CASSRGRSEELFF.

A remark on this clonotype: A much larger clonotype is one base distant, so this may be a read error. Here the CDR3 DNA reads TGCGCCAGCAGCTGGCAAGCAGGGGGGGAGACCCAGTACTTC. Its translation is CASSWQAGGETQYF. The chain has TRBV5-1 and TRBJ2-5; D is possibly TRBD1 (7 bases). Germline lookup yields CDR1 SGHRS and CDR2 YFSETQ. The germline V and J ends were trimmed by 3 bases and 5 bases, with 14 bases remaining between them. The CDR3 length is 14 residues.

This clonotype showed up many times. The V call is TRBV4-2, the J call TRBJ2-2; the match to TRBD2 covers 9 bases. J gave up 9 bases and V 1 base, and 6 bases lay outside the gene matches. This CDR3 is built from 15 residues. Germline CDR1 and CDR2: LGHNA and YNFKEQ. The DNA for the CDR3 is TGTGCCAGCAGCCAAGGTCGAGCGGGAGGACGGGAGCTGTTTTTT. Its translation is CASSQGRAGGRELFF.

This clonotype was seen a handful of times. The rearrangement links TRBV6-5 to TRBJ1-5; 12 positions agree with TRBD1. The germline CDR1 and CDR2 sequences are MNHEY and SVGAGI. The CDR3 extends over 15 amino acids. The junction had 8 bases not matched to a gene; V was cut back by 6 bases and J by 8 bases. CDR3 loop: CASSYGGTGGEPQHF. CDR3 DNA: TGTGCCAGCAGCTACGGGGGGACAGGGGGCGAGCCCCAGCATTTT.

Comment on this clonotype: This clone may be a read error of a much larger clone one base away. V and J are TRBV9 and TRBJ2-7; either TRBD1 or TRBD2 may fit D (5 bases each). Germline CDR1 and CDR2: SGDLS and YYNGEE. This CDR3 is 15 amino acids long. V gave up 0 bases and J gave up 0 bases, with 10 bases separating them. In DNA, the CDR3 is TGTGCCAGCAGCGTAGGTGAGAGGGGCTCCTACGAGCAGTACTTC. Amino acid sequence: CASSVGERGSYEQYF.

This clonotype was seen at least ten times. V gene TRBV20-1 combines with J gene TRBJ1-5; D may be TRBD1 (5 bases). Looked up from germline, CDR1 is DFQATT and CDR2 is SNEGSKA (reference sequence). CDR3 size: 16 residues. Trimming shortened V by 5 bases and J by 2 bases, and 19 bases separated the two germline ends. The CDR3 region has the DNA TGCAGTGCTTCCCTAGGAGGGGTTTGGGGCAATCAGCCCCAGCATTTT. Translating gives CSASLGGVWGNQPQHF.

The sample holds many counts of this clonotype. The chain recombines TRBV30 with TRBJ2-3; 10 nucleotides align to TRBD2. Germline V gene sequence: CDR1 GTSNPN, CDR2 SVGIG (reference sequence). Trimming removed 0 bases from V and 6 bases from J; junction bases left unmatched: 12. This CDR3 comprises 17 residues. The CDR3 DNA reads as TGTGCCTGGAGTGTTACAAGGACTAGCGGAGAGGCGGATACGCAGTATTTT. Its translation is CAWSVTRTSGEADTQYF.

This clonotype showed up many times. The chain's CDR3 is CASSLGNSGYNEQFF. CDR3 nucleotide sequence: TGTGCCAGCAGCTTAGGAAATAGTGGCTACAATGAGCAGTTCTTC. This chain connects TRBV7-8 to TRBJ2-1, with D uncertain. From germline, CDR1 is SGHVS and CDR2 FQNEAQ. The V end was cut by 1 base, the J end by 3 bases, with 10 bases between. The length of the CDR3 is 15 residues.

This sequence joins TRBV11-2 and TRBJ1-2, with 8 bases fitting TRBD1. J was trimmed by 4 bases and V by 3 bases; bases with no gene match: 4. Germline V gene data show CDR1 as SGHAT and CDR2 as FQNNGV. This CDR3 is built from 14 residues. CDR3 DNA sequence: TGTGCCAGCAGCTTTGGACAGGGTGCCTATGGCTACACCTTC. Encoded protein: CASSFGQGAYGYTF. The full variable domain, its missing parts supplied by reference TRBV11-2 and TRBJ1-2, is EAGVAQSPRYKIIEKRQSVAFWCNPISGHATLYWYQQILGQGPKLLIQFQNNGVVDDSQLPKDRFSAERLKGVDSTLKIQPAKLEDSAVYLCASSFGQGAYGYTFGSGTRLTVV.

This chain joins TRBV27 and TRBJ2-7, with TRBD2 identical over 10 bases. The germline gives CDR1 MNHEY, CDR2 SMNVEV (reference sequence). After removal of 0 bases from V and 6 bases from J, the junction contained 5 bases not matched to a gene. The CDR3 has 15 amino acids. The CDR3 DNA follows: TGTGCCAGCAGTTTATCTAGCGGGAGGTCGGGCGAGCAGTACTTC. This gives the protein CASSLSSGRSGEQYF.

This clonotype was observed at least ten times. The chain carries TRBV4-2 and TRBJ2-3; 8 bases line up with TRBD2. CDR3 length: 16 residues. Germline V gene lookup returns CDR1 LGHNA and CDR2 YNFKEQ. The trim removed 5 bases at V and 0 bases at J, leaving 7 bases unmatched. CDR3 sequence (DNA): TGTGCCAGCAGCTTCAGCGGGGGCGGAAGCACAGATACGCAGTATTTT. Its protein product is CASSFSGGGSTDTQYF.

The chain uses TRBV19 and TRBJ2-4; D perhaps matches TRBD1 (5 bases). Germline V lookup: CDR1 LNHDA, CDR2 SQIVND (reference sequence). The CDR3 contains 14 residues. The germline V and J ends were trimmed by 3 bases and 0 bases, with 6 bases remaining between them. The CDR3 reads CASSIQGAKNIQYF. The CDR3 nucleotides read TGTGCCAGTAGTATCCAGGGAGCCAAAAACATTCAGTACTTC.

At least ten counts were recorded for this clonotype. The chain employs TRBV4-2 and TRBJ2-7; 12 bases line up with TRBD1. The V gene end was trimmed by 5 bases and the J gene end by 6 bases; junction bases not matched to a gene: 8. Per the germline V gene, CDR1 is LGHNA and CDR2 is YNFKEQ. This CDR3 comprises 15 residues. CDR3 DNA sequence: TGTGCCAGCAGCGGACCGGGACAGGGGGCCTTCGAGCAGTACTTC. Encoded protein: CASSGPGQGAFEQYF.